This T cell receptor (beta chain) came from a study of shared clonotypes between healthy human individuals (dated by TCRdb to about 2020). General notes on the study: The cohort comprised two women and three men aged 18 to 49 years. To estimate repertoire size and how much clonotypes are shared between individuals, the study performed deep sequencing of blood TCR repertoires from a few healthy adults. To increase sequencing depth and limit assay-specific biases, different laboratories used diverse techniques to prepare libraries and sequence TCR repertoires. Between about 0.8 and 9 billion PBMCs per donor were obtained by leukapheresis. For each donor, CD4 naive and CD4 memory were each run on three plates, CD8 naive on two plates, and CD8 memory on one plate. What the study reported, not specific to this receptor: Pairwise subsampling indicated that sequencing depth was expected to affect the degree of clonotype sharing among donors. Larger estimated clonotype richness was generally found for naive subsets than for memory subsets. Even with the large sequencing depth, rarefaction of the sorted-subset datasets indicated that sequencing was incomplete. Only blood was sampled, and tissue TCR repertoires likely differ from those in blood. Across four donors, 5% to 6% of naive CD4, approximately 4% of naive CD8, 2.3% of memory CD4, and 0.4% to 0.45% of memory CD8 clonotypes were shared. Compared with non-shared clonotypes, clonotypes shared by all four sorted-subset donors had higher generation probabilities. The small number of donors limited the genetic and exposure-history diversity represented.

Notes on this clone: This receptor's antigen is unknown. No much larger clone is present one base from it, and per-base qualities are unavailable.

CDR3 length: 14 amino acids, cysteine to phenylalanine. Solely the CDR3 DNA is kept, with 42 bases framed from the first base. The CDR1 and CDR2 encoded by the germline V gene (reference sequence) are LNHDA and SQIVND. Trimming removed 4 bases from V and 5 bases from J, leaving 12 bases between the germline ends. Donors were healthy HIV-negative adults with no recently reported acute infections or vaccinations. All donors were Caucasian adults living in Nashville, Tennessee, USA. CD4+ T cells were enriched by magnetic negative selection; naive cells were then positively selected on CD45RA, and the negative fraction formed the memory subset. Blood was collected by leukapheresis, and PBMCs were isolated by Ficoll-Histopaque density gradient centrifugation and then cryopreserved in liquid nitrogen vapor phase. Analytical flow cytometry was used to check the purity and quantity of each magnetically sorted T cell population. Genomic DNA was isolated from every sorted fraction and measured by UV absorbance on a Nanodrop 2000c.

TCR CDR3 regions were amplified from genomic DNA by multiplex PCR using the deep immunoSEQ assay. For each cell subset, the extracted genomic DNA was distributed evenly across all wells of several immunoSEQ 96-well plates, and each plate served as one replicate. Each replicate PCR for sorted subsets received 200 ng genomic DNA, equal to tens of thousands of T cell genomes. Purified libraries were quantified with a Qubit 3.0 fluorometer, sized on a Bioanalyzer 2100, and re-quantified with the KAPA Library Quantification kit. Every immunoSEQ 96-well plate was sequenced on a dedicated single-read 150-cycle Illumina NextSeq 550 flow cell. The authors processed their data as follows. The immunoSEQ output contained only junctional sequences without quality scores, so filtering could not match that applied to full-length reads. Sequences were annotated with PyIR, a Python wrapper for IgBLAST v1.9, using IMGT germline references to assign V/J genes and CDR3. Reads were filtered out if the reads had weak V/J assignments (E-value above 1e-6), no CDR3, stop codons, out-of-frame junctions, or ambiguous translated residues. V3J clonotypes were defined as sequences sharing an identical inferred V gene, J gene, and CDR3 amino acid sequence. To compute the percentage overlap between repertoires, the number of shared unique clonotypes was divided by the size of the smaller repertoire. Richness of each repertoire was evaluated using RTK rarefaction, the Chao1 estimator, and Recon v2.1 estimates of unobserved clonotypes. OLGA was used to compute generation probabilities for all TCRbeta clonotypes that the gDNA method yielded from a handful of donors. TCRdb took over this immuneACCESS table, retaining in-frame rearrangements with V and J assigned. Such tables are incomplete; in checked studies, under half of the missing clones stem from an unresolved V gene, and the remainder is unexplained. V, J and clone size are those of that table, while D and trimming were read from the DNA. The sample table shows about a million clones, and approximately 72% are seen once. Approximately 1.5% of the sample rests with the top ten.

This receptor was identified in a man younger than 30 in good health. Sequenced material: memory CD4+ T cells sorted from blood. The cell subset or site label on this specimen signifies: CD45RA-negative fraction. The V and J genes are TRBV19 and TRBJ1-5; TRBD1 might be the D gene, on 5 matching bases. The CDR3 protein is CASSNQGNDQPQHF. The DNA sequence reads TGTGCCAGTAGTAACCAGGGCAACGATCAGCCCCAGCATTTT.